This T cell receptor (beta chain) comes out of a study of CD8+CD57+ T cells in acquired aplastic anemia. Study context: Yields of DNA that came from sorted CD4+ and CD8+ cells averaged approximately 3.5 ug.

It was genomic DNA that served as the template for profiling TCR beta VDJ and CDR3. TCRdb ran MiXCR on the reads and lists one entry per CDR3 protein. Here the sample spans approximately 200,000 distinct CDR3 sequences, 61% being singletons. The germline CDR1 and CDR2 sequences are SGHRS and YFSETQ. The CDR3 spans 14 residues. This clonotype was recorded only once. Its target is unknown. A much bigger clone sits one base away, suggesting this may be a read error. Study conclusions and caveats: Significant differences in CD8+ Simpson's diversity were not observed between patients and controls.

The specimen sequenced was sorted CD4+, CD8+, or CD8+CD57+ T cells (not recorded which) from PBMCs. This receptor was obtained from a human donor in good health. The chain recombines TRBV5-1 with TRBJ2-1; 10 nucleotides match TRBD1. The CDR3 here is CASGLDRGAEEQFF. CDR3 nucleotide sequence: TGCGCCAGCGGCTTGGACAGGGGGGCGGAAGAGCAGTTCTTC.